This is a list of T cell receptor beta chains from one sample in a study of T-cell memory formation after mild COVID-19. TCRdb recomputed calls from the 5' RACE reads with MiXCR, one row per CDR3 protein. The sample shows a few hundred thousand distinct CDR3 sequences, about 17% of them seen only once. The sequenced material came from PBMCs or a T cell subset sorted from them (not recorded which). The receptor source for this set is a man between 18 and 29 years old who had mild COVID-19 (a few samples of this study predate the infection). Cell type and time point are not known. CDR3s include the opening cysteine and the closing phenylalanine or tryptophan. A D gene is named only where the DNA matches it firmly. Part of the rows lack a size; the others show once, few, many or a class for expanded clones.

few TRBV7-9 . CASSFSGLRDWLPSYEQYF
. TRBV6-6 . CASSTQGSLNTEAFF
few TRBV9 . CASSVLASSTDTQYF
few TRBV7-3 TRBD2 CASSPMAGGPGEQFF
. TRBV20-1 . CSATEVGPQETQYF
few TRBV12-3/TRBV12-4 . CASRRPGLGYTF
few TRBV20-1 TRBD2 CSARPGGSGANVLTF
few TRBV20-1 . CSAVRSETQYF
. TRBV4-3 TRBD1 CASSPEPRQGLRNTIYF
. TRBV10-3 . CAGNTQYF
. TRBV5-6 TRBD1 CASSGQGAGKEKLFF
few TRBV6-2/TRBV6-3 TRBD2 CASISYGASGGAIGVGTQYF
few TRBV6-2/TRBV6-3 . CASRQVSSRETQYF
few TRBV15 . CATSTQGAGVNQPQHF
. TRBV7-3 TRBD2 CASSPGTSGEQYF
few TRBV7-9 . CATWRARDEQFF
few TRBV4-1 . CASSQEGAGRSYGYTF